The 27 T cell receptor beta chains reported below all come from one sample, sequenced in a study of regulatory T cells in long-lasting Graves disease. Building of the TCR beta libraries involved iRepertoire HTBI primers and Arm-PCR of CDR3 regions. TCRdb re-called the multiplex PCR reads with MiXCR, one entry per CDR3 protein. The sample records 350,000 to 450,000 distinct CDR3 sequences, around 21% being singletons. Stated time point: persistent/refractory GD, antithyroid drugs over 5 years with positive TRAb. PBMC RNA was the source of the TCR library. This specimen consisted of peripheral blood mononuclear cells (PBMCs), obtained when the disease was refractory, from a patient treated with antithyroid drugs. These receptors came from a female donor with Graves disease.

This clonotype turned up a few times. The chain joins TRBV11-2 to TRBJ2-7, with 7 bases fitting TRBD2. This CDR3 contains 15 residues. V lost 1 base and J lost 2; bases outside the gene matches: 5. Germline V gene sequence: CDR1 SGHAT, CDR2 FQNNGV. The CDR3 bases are TGTGCCAGCAGCTTAGCCGGGGGGAACACCTACGAGCAGTACTTC. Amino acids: CASSLAGGNTYEQYF. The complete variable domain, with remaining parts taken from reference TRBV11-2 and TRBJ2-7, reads EAGVAQSPRYKIIEKRQSVAFWCNPISGHATLYWYQQILGQGPKLLIQFQNNGVVDDSQLPKDRFSAERLKGVDSTLKIQPAKLEDSAVYLCASSLAGGNTYEQYFGPGTRLTVT.

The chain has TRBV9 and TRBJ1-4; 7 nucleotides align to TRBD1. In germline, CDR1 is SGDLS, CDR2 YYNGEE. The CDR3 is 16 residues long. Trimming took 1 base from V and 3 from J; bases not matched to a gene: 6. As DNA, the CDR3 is TGTGCCAGCAGCGTAATGTCAGGGGGAGCTAATGAAAAACTGTTTTTT. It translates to CASSVMSGGANEKLFF.

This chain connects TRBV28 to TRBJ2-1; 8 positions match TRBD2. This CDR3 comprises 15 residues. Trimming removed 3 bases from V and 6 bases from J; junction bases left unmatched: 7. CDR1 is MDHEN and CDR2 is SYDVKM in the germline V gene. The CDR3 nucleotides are TGTGCCAGCAGTTTCCCAGGGACTAGAGTCAATGAGCAGTTCTTC. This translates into CASSFPGTRVNEQFF.

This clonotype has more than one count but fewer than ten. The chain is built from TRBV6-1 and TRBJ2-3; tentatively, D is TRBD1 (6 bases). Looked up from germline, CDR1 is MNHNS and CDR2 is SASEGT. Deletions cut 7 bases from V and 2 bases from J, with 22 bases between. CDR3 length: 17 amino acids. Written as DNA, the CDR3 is TGTGCCAGCACCCCGTCCAGGGGATTTTCCCCCACAGATACGCAGTATTTT. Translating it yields CASTPSRGFSPTDTQYF.

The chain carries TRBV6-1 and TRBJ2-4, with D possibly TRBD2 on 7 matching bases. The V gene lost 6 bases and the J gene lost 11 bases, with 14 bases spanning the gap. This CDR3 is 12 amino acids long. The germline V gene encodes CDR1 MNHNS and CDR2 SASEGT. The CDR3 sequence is CASSQGGGLQYF. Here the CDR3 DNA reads TGTGCCAGCAGCCAAGGGGGGGGGCTTCAGTACTTC.

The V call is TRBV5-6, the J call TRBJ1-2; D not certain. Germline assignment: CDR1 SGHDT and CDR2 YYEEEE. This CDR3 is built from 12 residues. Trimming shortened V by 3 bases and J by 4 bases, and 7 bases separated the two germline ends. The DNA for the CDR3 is TGTGCCAGCAGCTCCCTGCCCTATGGCTACACCTTC. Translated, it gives CASSSLPYGYTF.

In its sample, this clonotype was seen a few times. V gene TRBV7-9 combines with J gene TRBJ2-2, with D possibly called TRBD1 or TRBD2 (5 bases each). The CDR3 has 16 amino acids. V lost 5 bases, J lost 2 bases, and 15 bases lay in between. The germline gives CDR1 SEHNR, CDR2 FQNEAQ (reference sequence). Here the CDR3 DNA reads TGTGCCAGCAGCGGGGGACCGACCACTAACACCGGGGAGCTGTTTTTT. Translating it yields CASSGGPTTNTGELFF.

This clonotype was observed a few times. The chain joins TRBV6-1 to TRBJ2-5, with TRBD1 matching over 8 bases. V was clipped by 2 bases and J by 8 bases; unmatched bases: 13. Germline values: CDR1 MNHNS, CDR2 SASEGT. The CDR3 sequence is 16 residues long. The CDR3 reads CASSERPGTGQVTQYF. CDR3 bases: TGTGCCAGCAGTGAAAGGCCAGGGACAGGACAAGTTACCCAGTACTTC.

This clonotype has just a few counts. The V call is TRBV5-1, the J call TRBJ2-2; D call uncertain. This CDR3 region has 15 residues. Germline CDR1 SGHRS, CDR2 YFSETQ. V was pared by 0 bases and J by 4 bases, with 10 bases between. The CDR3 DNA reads TGCGCCAGCAGCTTGGGACGGCAGATCACCGGGGAGCTGTTTTTT. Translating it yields CASSLGRQITGELFF.

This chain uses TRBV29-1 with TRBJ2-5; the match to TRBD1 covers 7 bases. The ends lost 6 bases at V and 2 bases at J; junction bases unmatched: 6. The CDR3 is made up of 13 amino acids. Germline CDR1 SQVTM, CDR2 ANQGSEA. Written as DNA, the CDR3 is TGCAGCGTAGGGGACAGCCAGCAAGAGACCCAGTACTTC. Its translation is CSVGDSQQETQYF. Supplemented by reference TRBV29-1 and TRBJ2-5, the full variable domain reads SAVISQKPSRDICQRGTSLTIQCQVDSQVTMMFWYRQQPGQSLTLIATANQGSEATYESGFVIDKFPISRPNLTFSTLTVSNMSPEDSSIYLCSVGDSQQETQYFGPGTRLLVL.

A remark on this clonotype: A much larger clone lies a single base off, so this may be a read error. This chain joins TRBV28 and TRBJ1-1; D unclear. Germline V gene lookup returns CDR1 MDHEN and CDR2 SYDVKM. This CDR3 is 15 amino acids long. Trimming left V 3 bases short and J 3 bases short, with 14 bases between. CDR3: CASSFRRGTYTEAFF. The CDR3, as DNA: TGTGCCAGCAGTTTTCGTCGCGGAACCTACACTGAAGCTTTCTTT.

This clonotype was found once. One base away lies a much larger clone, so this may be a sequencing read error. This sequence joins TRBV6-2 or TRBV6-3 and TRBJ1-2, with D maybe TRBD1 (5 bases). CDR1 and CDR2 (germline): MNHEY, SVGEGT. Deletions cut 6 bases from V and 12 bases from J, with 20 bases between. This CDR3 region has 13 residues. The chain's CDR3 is CASRPVGGSGHTF. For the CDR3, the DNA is TGTGCCAGCAGACCCGTCGGGGGTAGCGGCCACACCTTC.

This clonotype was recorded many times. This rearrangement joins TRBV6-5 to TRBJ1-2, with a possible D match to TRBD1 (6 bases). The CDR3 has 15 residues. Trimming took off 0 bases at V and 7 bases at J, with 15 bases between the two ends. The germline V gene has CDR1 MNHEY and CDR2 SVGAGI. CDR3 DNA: TGTGCCAGCAGTTACTCGGGACACTTCTTTGGTGGCTACACCTTC. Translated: CASSYSGHFFGGYTF.

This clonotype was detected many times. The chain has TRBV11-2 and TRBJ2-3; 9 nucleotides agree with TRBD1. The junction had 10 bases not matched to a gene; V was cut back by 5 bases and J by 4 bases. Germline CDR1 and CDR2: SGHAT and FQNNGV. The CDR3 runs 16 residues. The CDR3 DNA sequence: TGTGCCAGCAGCCGAGGACAGGGGTTAGTCGCAGATACGCAGTATTTT. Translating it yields CASSRGQGLVADTQYF.

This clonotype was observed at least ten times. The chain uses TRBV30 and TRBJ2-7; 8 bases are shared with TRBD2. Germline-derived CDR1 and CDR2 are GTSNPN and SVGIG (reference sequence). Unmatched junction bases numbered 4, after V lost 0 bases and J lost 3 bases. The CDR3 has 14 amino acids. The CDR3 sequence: CAWSVASGLYEQYF. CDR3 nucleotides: TGTGCCTGGAGTGTAGCTAGCGGGCTCTACGAGCAGTACTTC.

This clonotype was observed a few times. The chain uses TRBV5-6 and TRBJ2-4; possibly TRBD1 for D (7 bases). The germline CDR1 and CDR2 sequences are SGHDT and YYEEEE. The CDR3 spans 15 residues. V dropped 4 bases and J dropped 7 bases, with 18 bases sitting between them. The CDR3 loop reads CASSGDRDAGNIQYF. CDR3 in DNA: TGTGCCAGCAGCGGAGACAGGGATGCGGGGAACATTCAGTACTTC.

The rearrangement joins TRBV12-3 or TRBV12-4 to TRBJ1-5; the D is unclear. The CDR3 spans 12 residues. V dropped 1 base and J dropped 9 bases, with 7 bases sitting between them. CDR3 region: CASSLGAGPQHF. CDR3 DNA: TGTGCCAGCAGTTTAGGGGCAGGGCCCCAGCATTTT.

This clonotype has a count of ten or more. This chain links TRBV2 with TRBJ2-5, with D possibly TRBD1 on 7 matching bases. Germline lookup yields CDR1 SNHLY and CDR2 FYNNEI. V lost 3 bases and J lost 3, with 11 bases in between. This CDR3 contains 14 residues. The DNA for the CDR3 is TGTGCCAGCAGTGACAGGGGGGCGAAAGAGACCCAGTACTTC. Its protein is CASSDRGAKETQYF.

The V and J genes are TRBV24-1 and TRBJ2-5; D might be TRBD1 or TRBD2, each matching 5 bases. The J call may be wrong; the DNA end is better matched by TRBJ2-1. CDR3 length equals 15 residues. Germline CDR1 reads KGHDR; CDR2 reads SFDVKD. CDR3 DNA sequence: TGTGCCACCAGTGGGGGACCCGATCCCTACAATGAGCAGTTCTTC. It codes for CATSGGPDPYNEQFF.

Here the CDR3 reads CASRRAGWTGAAAYEQYF. CDR3 bases: TGTGCCAGCAGAAGGGCAGGGTGGACGGGAGCGGCCGCCTACGAGCAGTACTTC. This chain joins TRBV7-8 and TRBJ2-7, with D possibly TRBD2 on 6 matching bases. Germline V gene lookup returns CDR1 SGHVS and CDR2 FQNEAQ. The CDR3 has 18 residues. V was shortened by 6 bases and J by 2 bases, with 26 bases between the two germline ends. Together with reference TRBV7-8 and TRBJ2-7, the CDR3 gives the full variable domain: GAGVSQSPRYKVAKRGQDVALRCDPISGHVSLFWYQQALGQGPEFLTYFQNEAQLDKSGLPSDRFFAERPEGSVSTLKIQRTQQEDSAVYLCASRRAGWTGAAAYEQYFGPGTRLTVT.

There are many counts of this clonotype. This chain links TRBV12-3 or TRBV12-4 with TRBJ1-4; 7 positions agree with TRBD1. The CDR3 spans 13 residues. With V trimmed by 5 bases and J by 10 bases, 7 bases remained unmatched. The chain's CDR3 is CASSDRVRGKLFF. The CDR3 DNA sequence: TGTGCCAGCAGTGACAGGGTGAGAGGAAAACTGTTTTTT.

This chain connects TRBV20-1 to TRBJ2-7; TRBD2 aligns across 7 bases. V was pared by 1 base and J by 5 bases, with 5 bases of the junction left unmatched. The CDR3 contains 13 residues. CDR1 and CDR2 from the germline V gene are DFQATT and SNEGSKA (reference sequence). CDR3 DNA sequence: TGCAGTGCTAGAGGTCCGGGAGGAAACGAGCAGTACTTC. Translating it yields CSARGPGGNEQYF.

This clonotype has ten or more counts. The CDR3 DNA reads TGTGCCAGCAGCATCCGGGACCCGGGGGACACCGGGGAGCTGTTTTTT. It specifies CASSIRDPGDTGELFF. The chain is built from TRBV5-5 and TRBJ2-2; perhaps TRBD2 as D (6 bases). The V gene lost 4 bases and the J gene lost 3 bases, with 16 bases spanning the gap. The CDR3 length is 16 residues. Germline-derived CDR1 and CDR2 are SGHKS and YYEKEE (reference sequence).

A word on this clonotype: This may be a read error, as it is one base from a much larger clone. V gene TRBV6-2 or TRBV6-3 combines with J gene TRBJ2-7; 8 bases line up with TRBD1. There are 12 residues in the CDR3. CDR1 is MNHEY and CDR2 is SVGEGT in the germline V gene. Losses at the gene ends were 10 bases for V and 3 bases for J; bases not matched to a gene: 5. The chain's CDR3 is CATLQGVYEQYF. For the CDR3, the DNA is TGTGCCACCCTACAGGGGGTCTACGAGCAGTACTTC.

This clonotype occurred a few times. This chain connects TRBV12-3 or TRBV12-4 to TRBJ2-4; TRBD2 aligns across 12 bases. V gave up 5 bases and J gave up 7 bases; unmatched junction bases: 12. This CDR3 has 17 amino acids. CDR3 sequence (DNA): TGTGCCAGCAGTCAAACCGGACTAGCGGGACCTCCCAACATTCAGTACTTC. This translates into CASSQTGLAGPPNIQYF.

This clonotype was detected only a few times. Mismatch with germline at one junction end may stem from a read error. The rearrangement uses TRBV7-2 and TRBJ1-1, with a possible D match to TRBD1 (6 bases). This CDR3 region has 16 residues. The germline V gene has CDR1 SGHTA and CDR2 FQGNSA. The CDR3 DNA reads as TGTGTCAGCAGCTTAGCCTTGACAGGTTGGGACACTGAAGCTTTCTTT. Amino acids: CVSSLALTGWDTEAFF.

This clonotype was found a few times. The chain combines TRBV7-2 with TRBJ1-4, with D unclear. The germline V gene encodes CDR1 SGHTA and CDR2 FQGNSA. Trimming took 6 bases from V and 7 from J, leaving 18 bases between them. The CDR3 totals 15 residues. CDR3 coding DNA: TGTGCCAGCAGAAATCTGGCAAGGGAGGGTGAAAAACTGTTTTTT. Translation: CASRNLAREGEKLFF. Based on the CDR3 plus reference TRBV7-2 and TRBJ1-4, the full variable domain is GAGVSQSPSNKVTEKGKDVELRCDPISGHTALYWYRQSLGQGLEFLIYFQGNSAPDKSGLPSDRFSAERTGGSVSTLTIQRTQQEDSAVYLCASRNLAREGEKLFFGSGTQLSVL.